A single T cell receptor beta chain is shown here with its context. The data originate from a study of control samples from healthy donors and cancer patients. Some clones are missing from TCRdb's copy, which holds only in-frame ones; the method was immunoSEQ multiplex PCR. The sample has approximately 110,000 clones; about 89% are singletons. The ends lost 2 bases at V and 3 bases at J; junction bases unmatched: 21. The germline gives CDR1 LGHNA, CDR2 YSLEER. The CDR3 runs to 20 residues. Material: blood. The TCR was taken from a woman under 30 in good health. The chain combines TRBV4-3 with TRBJ2-7; TRBD2 matches 8 bases. Written as DNA, the CDR3 is TGCGCCAGCAGCCAAAACCTTCTAGCGGGCGGAGCTTTATCCCACTACGAGCAGTACTTC. Its translation: CASSQNLLAGGALSHYEQYF.